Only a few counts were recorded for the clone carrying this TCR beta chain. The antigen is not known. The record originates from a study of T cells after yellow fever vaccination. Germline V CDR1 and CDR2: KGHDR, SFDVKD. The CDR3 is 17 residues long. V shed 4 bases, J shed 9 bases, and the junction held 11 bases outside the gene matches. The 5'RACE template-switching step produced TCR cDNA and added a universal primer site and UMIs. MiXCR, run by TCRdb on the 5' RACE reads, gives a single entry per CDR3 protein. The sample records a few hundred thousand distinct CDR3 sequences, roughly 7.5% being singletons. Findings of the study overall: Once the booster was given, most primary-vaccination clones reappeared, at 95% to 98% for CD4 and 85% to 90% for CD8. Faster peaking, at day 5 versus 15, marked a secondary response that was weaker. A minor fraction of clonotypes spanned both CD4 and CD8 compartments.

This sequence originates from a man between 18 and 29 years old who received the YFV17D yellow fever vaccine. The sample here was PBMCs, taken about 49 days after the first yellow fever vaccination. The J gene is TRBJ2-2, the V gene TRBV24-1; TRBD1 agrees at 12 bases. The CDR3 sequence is CATSETGTGGKTRELFF. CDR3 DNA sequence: TGTGCCACCAGTGAAACCGGGACAGGGGGCAAGACACGGGAGCTGTTTTTT.